One sample yielded the 4 T cell receptor beta chains listed below, sequenced in a study of resident and recirculating memory T cells in vitiligo. The assay was immunoSEQ multiplex PCR, and TCRdb's table has in-frame clones only and misses some. The sample has roughly 80,000 clones; around 92% are singletons. The specimen was blood. Every receptor here comes from a male donor with vitiligo.

The genes are TRBV11-2 and TRBJ2-7; TRBD2 matches at 7 bases. CDR1 SGHAT and CDR2 FQNNGV come from the germline V gene. Germline trimming cut 5 bases from V and 2 bases from J; bases unmatched to any gene: 9. The CDR3 runs 15 residues. In nucleotides, the CDR3 is TGTGCCAGCAGCCCCCCCGGGACTATGACCTACGAGCAGTACTTC. Its protein is CASSPPGTMTYEQYF.

The J gene is TRBJ2-2, the V gene TRBV5-1; 11 bases match TRBD2. The CDR3 runs to 15 residues. Germline assignment: CDR1 SGHRS and CDR2 YFSETQ. Trimming removed 7 bases from V and 4 bases from J; junction bases left unmatched: 6. The CDR3 sequence: CASGGTSGVTGELFF. The CDR3 DNA sequence: TGCGCCAGCGGTGGGACTAGCGGAGTCACCGGGGAGCTGTTTTTT.

The chain recombines TRBV2 with TRBJ1-2; D remains ambiguous. Germline V gene data show CDR1 as SNHLY and CDR2 as FYNNEI. The V and J ends lost 6 bases and 1 base respectively, with 12 bases between them. CDR3 size: 14 residues. The CDR3 is CASRMGRDNYGYTF. The CDR3 nucleotides are TGTGCCAGCAGGATGGGCAGAGATAACTATGGCTACACCTTC.

The rearrangement links TRBV27 to TRBJ1-5; 7 nucleotides agree with TRBD1. CDR1 is MNHEY and CDR2 is SMNVEV in the germline V gene (reference sequence). J was trimmed by 2 bases and V by 6 bases; bases with no gene match: 4. The length of the CDR3 is 14 residues. The CDR3 protein is CASSSTGGNQPQHF. The CDR3 coding sequence is TGTGCCAGCAGCTCCACAGGGGGCAATCAGCCCCAGCATTTT.